This T cell receptor (beta chain) stems from a study of blood T cell repertoires in COVID-19 (dated by TCRdb to about 2020). Notes on the research overall: Samples from collaborators originated in the United States, Italy and Spain and spanned both the acute and convalescent phases of COVID-19. The material from the prospective study consisted of cDNA or gDNA derived from T cells, B-cell-depleted T cells, or PBMCs. The dataset comprised deeply sampled blood TCRbeta repertoires from subjects exposed to, actively infected with, or recovered from COVID-19. The repertoires were made available in a free public database intended to serve as a resource for research on the immune response to SARS-CoV-2. Samples came from the ongoing ImmuneRACE study (first 160 participants) plus 1,254 subjects from 6 global collaborators. Sample metadata almost always included a de-identified subject ID, COVID-19 status, age in years and sex. HLA class I and class II types, where available, came from metadata supplied by the sample provider rather than from assay-based typing. Study-level results and caveats: The amount of clinical and demographic metadata varied by source and participant and was provided uncurated.

Turning to this clone: What antigen it recognizes has not been identified. No base-level quality is on record; no much larger clone is a single base apart.

Spanning cysteine to phenylalanine, the CDR3 consists of 16 amino acids. CDR3 DNA only is kept here, 48 bases in frame from base 1. Via the germline V gene, CDR1 is LGHNA and CDR2 YSLEER. The germline ends are 16 bases apart after V is trimmed by 4 bases and J by 6 bases. TCRbeta CDR3 regions were amplified from genomic DNA by means of the immunoSEQ Assay, a bias-controlled multiplex PCR. In the source study's methods: The number of nucleated cells in each sample was estimated from the amplification of reference gene primers within the assay. Sequence reads were collapsed and filtered to measure the absolute abundance of every unique TCRbeta CDR3 rearrangement. For each sample, productive Simpson clonality was calculated as the square root of Simpson's diversity index across productive rearrangements. TCRdb took over this immuneACCESS table, retaining in-frame rearrangements with V and J assigned. Such tables are incomplete; in checked studies, under half of the missing clones stem from an unresolved V gene, and the remainder is unexplained. The DNA gave D and trimming, while V, J and clone size come from that table. Across this sample there are about 230,000 clones, with around 80% seen only once. Around 30% of the sample lies in the top ten.

Whole blood was collected in K2EDTA tubes by collaborating institutions according to the institutions' own protocols. For TCRbeta analysis, collaborators shipped samples as frozen whole blood, isolated PBMCs, or DNA extracted from either of those sample types. In this chain, TRBV4-3 is recombined with TRBJ1-6; the D segment cannot be called with confidence. The sequence was collected from a man aged 40-50 years with acute or convalescent COVID-19. Sequenced material: peripheral blood. The DNA is TGCGCCAGCAGCCGGGGAGGCGGGGTTGGTAATTCACCCCTCCACTTT. It is translated as CASSRGGGVGNSPLHF.